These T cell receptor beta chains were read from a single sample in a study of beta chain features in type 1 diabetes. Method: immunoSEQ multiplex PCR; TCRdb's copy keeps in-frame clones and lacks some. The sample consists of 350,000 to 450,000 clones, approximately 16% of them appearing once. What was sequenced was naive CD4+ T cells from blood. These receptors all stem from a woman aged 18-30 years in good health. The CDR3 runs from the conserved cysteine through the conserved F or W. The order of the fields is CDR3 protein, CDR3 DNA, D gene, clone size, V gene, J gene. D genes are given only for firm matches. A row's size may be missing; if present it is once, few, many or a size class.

cdr3_aa: CASSVHHRQGQETQYF
cdr3_nt: TGTGCCAGCAGCGTACACCATCGACAGGGCCAAGAGACCCAGTACTTC
d_call: TRBD1
clone_size: few
v_call: TRBV13
j_call: TRBJ2-5

cdr3_aa: CASSLRGGFTEAFF
cdr3_nt: TGCGCCAGCAGCTTACGAGGGGGCTTCACTGAAGCTTTCTTT
d_call: TRBD1
clone_size: -
v_call: TRBV5-1
j_call: TRBJ1-1

cdr3_aa: CASSPNDRGANTEAFF
cdr3_nt: TGCGCCAGCAGCCCCAATGATCGGGGAGCGAACACTGAAGCTTTCTTT
d_call: -
clone_size: few
v_call: TRBV4-3
j_call: TRBJ1-1

cdr3_aa: CASSQVNTEAFF
cdr3_nt: TGTGCCAGCAGCCAGGTGAACACTGAAGCTTTCTTT
d_call: -
clone_size: -
v_call: TRBV7-8
j_call: TRBJ1-1

cdr3_aa: CASNGGTSGSKSYNEQFF
cdr3_nt: TGTGCCAGCAACGGGGGGACTAGCGGGAGCAAATCCTACAATGAGCAGTTCTTC
d_call: TRBD2
clone_size: -
v_call: TRBV4-2
j_call: TRBJ2-1

cdr3_aa: CASSLQLAGVYEQYF
cdr3_nt: TGTGCCAGCAGCTTGCAACTAGCGGGTGTCTACGAGCAGTACTTC
d_call: TRBD2
clone_size: few
v_call: TRBV5-4
j_call: TRBJ2-7

cdr3_aa: CASSSNRGLRTGELFF
cdr3_nt: TGTGCCAGCAGCTCAAACAGGGGGCTGCGAACCGGGGAGCTGTTTTTT
d_call: TRBD1
clone_size: -
v_call: TRBV14
j_call: TRBJ2-2

cdr3_aa: CASSQPGQGAYGYTF
cdr3_nt: TGTGCCAGCAGTCAACCTGGACAGGGGGCTTATGGCTACACCTTC
d_call: TRBD1
clone_size: -
v_call: TRBV28
j_call: TRBJ1-2

cdr3_aa: CATSRDKDRAETQYF
cdr3_nt: TGTGCCACCAGCAGAGATAAGGACAGGGCTGAGACCCAGTACTTC
d_call: TRBD1
clone_size: few
v_call: TRBV15
j_call: TRBJ2-5

cdr3_aa: CASSRDREPSYNEQFF
cdr3_nt: TGCGCCAGCAGCCGAGACCGGGAGCCCTCCTACAATGAGCAGTTCTTC
d_call: -
clone_size: -
v_call: TRBV4-3
j_call: TRBJ2-1